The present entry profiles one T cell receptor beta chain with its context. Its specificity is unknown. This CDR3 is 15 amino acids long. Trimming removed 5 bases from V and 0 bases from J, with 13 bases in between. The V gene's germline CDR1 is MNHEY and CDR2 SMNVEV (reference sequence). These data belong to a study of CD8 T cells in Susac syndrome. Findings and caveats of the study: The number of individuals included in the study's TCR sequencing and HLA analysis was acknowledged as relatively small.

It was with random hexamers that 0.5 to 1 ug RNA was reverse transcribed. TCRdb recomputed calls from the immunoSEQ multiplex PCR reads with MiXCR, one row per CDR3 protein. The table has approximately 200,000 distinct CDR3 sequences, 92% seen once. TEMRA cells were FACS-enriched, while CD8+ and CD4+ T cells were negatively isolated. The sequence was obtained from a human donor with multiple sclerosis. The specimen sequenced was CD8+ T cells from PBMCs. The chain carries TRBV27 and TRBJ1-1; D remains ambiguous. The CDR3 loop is CASSGDYGLNTEAFF. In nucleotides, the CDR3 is TGTGCCAGCAGTGGAGATTACGGGCTGAACACTGAAGCTTTCTTT.